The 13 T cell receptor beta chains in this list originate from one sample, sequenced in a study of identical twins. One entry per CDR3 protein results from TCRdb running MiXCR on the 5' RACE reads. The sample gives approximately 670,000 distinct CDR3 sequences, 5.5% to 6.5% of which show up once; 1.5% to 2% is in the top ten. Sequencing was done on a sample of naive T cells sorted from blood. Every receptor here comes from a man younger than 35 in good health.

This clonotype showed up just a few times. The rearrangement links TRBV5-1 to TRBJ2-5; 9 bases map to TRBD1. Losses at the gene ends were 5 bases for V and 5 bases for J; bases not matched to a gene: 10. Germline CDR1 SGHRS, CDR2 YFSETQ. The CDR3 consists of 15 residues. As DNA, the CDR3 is TGCGCCAGCAGGTCACAGGGGGCGGACGGGGAGACCCAGTACTTC. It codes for CASRSQGADGETQYF. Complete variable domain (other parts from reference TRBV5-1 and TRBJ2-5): KAGVTQTPRYLIKTRGQQVTLSCSPISGHRSVSWYQQTPGQGLQFLFEYFSETQRNKGNFPGRFSGRQFSNSRSEMNVSTLELGDSALYLCASRSQGADGETQYFGPGTRLLVL.

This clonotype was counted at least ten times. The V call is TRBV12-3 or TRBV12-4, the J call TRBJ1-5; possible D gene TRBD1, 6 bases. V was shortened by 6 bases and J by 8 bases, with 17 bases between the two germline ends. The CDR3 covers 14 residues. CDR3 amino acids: CASSSKGGPEPQHF. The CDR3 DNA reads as TGTGCCAGCAGCTCTAAAGGGGGGCCAGAGCCCCAGCATTTT.

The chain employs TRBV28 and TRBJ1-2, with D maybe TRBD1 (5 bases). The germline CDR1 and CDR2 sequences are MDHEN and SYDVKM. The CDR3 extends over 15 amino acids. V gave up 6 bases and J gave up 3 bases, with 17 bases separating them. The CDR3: CASRPGTPAYYGYTF. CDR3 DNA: TGTGCCAGCAGGCCCGGGACCCCAGCGTACTATGGCTACACCTTC.

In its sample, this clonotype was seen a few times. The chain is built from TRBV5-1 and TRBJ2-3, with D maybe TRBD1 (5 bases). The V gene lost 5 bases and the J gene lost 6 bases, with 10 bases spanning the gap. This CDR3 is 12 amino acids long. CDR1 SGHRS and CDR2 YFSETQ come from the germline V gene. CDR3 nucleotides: TGCGCCAGCAGTTTGACAGACGATACGCAGTATTTT. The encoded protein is CASSLTDDTQYF.

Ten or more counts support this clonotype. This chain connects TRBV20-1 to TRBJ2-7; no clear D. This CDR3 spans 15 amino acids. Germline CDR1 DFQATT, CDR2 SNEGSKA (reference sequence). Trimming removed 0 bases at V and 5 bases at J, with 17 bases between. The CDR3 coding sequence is TGCAGTGCTAGAGACGTTGCAGCTGTCTGGGACGAGCAGTACTTC. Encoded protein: CSARDVAAVWDEQYF.

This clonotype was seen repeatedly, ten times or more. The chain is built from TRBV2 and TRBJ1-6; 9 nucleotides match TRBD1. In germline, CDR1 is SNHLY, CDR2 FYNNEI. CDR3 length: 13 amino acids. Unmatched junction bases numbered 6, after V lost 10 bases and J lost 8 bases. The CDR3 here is CATHRDRDSPLHF. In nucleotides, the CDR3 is TGTGCCACCCATCGGGACAGGGATTCACCCCTCCACTTT.

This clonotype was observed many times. The CDR3 DNA sequence: TGCAGCGTGGCACTTGGGACACTTGAGAACACTGAAGCTTTCTTT. Its translation: CSVALGTLENTEAFF. The genes are TRBV29-1 and TRBJ1-1; perhaps TRBD1 as D (6 bases). Germline V gives CDR1 SQVTM, CDR2 ANQGSEA. The CDR3 runs 15 residues. Trimming removed 6 bases at V and 1 base at J, with 18 bases between.

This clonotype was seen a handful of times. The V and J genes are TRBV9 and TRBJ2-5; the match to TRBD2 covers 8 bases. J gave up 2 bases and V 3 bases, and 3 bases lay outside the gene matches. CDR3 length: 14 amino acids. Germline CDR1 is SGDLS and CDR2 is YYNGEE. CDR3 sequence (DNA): TGTGCCAGCAGCGGGACTAGCCCTCAAGAGACCCAGTACTTC. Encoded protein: CASSGTSPQETQYF.

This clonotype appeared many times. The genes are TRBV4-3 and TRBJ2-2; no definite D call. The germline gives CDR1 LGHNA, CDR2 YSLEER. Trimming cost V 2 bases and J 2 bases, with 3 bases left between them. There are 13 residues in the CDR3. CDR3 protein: CASSQSNTGELFF. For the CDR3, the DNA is TGCGCCAGCAGCCAATCAAACACCGGGGAGCTGTTTTTT.

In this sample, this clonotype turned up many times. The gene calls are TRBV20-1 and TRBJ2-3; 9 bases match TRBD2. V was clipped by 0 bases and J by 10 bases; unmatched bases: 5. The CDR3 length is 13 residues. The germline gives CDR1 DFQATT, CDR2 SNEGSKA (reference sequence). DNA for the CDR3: TGCAGTGCTAGAGAGGGACTAGCTAGGTCGCAGTATTTT. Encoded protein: CSAREGLARSQYF.

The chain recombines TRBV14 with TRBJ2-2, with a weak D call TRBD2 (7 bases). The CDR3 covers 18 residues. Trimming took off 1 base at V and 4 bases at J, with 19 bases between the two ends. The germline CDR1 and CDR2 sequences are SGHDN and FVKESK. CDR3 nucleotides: TGTGCCAGCAGCCAAGTGGGCGGGGGACACCGTCGCACCGGGGAGCTGTTTTTT. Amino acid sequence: CASSQVGGGHRRTGELFF.

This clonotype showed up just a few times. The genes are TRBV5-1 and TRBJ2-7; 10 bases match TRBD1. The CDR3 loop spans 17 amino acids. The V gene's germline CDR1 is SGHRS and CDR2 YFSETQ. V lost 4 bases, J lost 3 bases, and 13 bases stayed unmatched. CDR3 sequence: CASSLRDVWDRGYEQYF. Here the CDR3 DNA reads TGCGCCAGCAGCCTCCGGGATGTGTGGGACAGGGGCTACGAGCAGTACTTC.

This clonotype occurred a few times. The CDR3 protein is CASSRGSGQKNEKLFF. Written as DNA, the CDR3 is TGCGCCAGCAGCCGGGGGTCGGGACAGAAAAATGAAAAACTGTTTTTT. The gene calls are TRBV4-1 and TRBJ1-4, with 7 nucleotides matching TRBD1. The CDR3 sequence is 16 residues long. Trimming cost V 4 bases and J 5 bases; bases outside gene matches: 10. Germline values: CDR1 MGHRA, CDR2 YSYEKL.